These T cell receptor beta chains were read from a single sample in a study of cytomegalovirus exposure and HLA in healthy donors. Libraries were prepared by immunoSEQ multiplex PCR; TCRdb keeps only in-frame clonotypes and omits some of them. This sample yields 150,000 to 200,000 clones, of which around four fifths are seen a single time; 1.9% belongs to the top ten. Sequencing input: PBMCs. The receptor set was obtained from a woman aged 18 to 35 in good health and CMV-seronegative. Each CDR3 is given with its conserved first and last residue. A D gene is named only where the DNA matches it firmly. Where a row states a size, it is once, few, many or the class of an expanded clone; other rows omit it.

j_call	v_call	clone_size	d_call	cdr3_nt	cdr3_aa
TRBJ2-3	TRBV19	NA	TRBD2	TGTGCCAGTAGTCCGAGGACTAGCCCAGATACGCAGTATTTT	CASSPRTSPDTQYF
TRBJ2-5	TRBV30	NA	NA	TGTGCCTGGAGTGTCAACCGGAGATACCAAGAGACCCAGTACTTC	CAWSVNRRYQETQYF
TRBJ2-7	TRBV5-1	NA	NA	TGCGCCAGCAGCTCCCAGGGGTCTGTGCAGTACTTC	CASSSQGSVQYF
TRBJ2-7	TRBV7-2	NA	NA	TGTGCCAGCAGCTTAGGGGGCAGAAGCTCCTACGAGCAGTACTTC	CASSLGGRSSYEQYF
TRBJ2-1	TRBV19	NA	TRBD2	TGTGCCAGTAGTATGGCACAGCGGGAGCTGGGGCAGTTCTTC	CASSMAQRELGQFF
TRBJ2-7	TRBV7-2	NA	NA	TGTGCCAGCAGCTTCCCTAGGACTGGTTCCTCCTACGAGCAGTACTTC	CASSFPRTGSSYEQYF
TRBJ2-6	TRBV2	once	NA	TGTGCCAGCACCCCCTTATACTCTGGGGCCAACGTCCTGACTTTC	CASTPLYSGANVLTF
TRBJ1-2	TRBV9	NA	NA	TGTGCCAGCAGCAACGACAGATATGGCTACACCTTC	CASSNDRYGYTF
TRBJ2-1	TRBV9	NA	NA	TGTGCCAGCAGCCCCCGGAGAAGTCGGAATGAGCAGTTCTTC	CASSPRRSRNEQFF
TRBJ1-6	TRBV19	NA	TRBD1	TGTGCCAGTAGTATTGGGGCCACTCGACAGGGGAAGGTTTCACCCCTCCACTTT	CASSIGATRQGKVSPLHF
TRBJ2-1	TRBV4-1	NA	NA	TGCGCCAGCAGCCAACAGGCCGGGACAAGCAATGAGCAGTTCTTC	CASSQQAGTSNEQFF
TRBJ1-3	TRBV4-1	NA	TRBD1	TGCGCCAGCAGCCAAGGCGCAGGGGGCGTCTCTGGAAACACCATATATTTT	CASSQGAGGVSGNTIYF
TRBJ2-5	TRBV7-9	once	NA	TGTGCCAGCAGTTTCTCAGCGGGCGAGGGGCAAGAGACCCAGTACTTC	CASSFSAGEGQETQYF
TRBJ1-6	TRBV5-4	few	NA	TGTGCCAGCAGCTTGGGCTCGGGGTTGAAAAATTCACCCCTCCACTTT	CASSLGSGLKNSPLHF
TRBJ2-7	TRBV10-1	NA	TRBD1	TGCGCCAGCAGTGAGTTTGGACAGGGGAGTAACGAGCAGTACTTC	CASSEFGQGSNEQYF
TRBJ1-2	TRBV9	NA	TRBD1	TGTGCCAGCAGCGCCGGGACAGCGCTTTCCTATGGCTACACCTTC	CASSAGTALSYGYTF
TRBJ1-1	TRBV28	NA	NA	TGTGCCAGCGGTAGCCCAAACGGAGGAGCTTTCTTT	CASGSPNGGAFF
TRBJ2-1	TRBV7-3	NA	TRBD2	TGTGCCAGCAGCGTCGGACTAGCGGGAGGGTCTGCCTACAATGAGCAGTTCTTC	CASSVGLAGGSAYNEQFF
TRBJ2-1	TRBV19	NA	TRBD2	TGTGCCAGTACCCTCTCCCCTCTAGCGGGAGGGGGCAATGAGCAGTTCTTC	CASTLSPLAGGGNEQFF
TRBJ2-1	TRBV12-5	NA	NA	TGTGCTAGTGGTTTGGCCGGGAACGAGCAGTTCTTC	CASGLAGNEQFF
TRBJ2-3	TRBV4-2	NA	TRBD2	TGTGCCAGCAGCCAAGAATGGACTAGCGTGGATACGCAGTATTTT	CASSQEWTSVDTQYF
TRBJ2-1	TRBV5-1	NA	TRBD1	TGCGCCAGCAGTAGGACAGGAAGCTCCTACAATGAGCAGTTCTTC	CASSRTGSSYNEQFF